This TCR beta chain was found in a study of T-cell memory formation after mild COVID-19. Study-wide background: Across donors, TCR clusters were largely donor specific.

Germline V gives CDR1 SGHTA, CDR2 FQGNSA. Trimming cost V 2 bases and J 5 bases, with 7 bases left between them. The CDR3 runs 13 residues. This clonotype was counted a few times. TCRdb itself ran the 5' RACE reads through MiXCR, one entry per CDR3 protein. The table lists 380,000 or so distinct CDR3 sequences, roughly an eighth of them singletons. V gene TRBV7-2 combines with J gene TRBJ2-1, with D uncertain. The sample consisted of PBMCs or a T cell subset sorted from them (not recorded which). The source is a man aged 18 to 29 who had mild COVID-19 (a few samples of this study predate the infection). Cell type and time point are not known. The CDR3 region has the DNA TGTGCCAGCAGCTTAACAGTGAACAATGAGCAGTTCTTC. Amino acid sequence: CASSLTVNNEQFF.